This TCR beta chain is from a study of T cells in Graves' hyperthyroidism and ophthalmopathy (dated 2019 in TCRdb). Context from the whole study: Peripheral blood was collected at initial diagnosis, before any treatment. The roughly 91 discovery patients were randomly split 7:3 into training and test sets. After blood sampling, hyperthyroidism patients were treated with methimazole at a starting dose of 30 mg daily, and ophthalmopathy patients were treated with high-dose intravenous methylprednisolone. To identify TCR V-J signatures that set the groups apart, the researchers used a discovery cohort of about a hundred patients, made up of some 41 with Graves' ophthalmopathy and 57 with stable Graves' hyperthyroidism. The paper reports TCR Vbeta CDR3 sequencing of over 120 peripheral blood samples: some 44 ophthalmopathy, about 75 hyperthyroidism and about 17 progressor patients. The study also compared thyroid tissue and blood T-cell repertoires from more than five Graves' hyperthyroidism patients. Whether ophthalmopathy could be predicted prospectively was tested in an independent validation cohort made up of 18 to 20 hyperthyroidism patients plus 17 patients who later progressed to ophthalmopathy.

Worth noting for this clonotype: Its antigen is unknown. Its ends do not fully match the called genes, so a read error is possible.

Stable Graves' hyperthyroidism was defined as no progression to ophthalmopathy during 18 months of follow-up. Hyperthyroidism patients were aged 18 to 65 years and newly diagnosed, with disease duration of less than 2 months. Exclusion was applied to patients with uncontrolled infections, other autoimmune diseases, pregnancy or lactation. Diagnoses relied on clinical symptoms, serum thyroxine and TRAb, thyroid ultrasound and orbital computed tomography. Ficoll-Paque density gradient centrifugation was used to isolate PBMCs from under 11 ml of fresh peripheral blood. Trizol reagent was used to extract total RNA, and RNA quality was then checked on an Agilent 2100 Bioanalyzer. What the study reported, not specific to this receptor: In validation, the model predicted progression to ophthalmopathy a median of 6.5 months before onset, with roughly 70% sensitivity and just under 75% specificity. Sample size was not statistically predetermined, and blinding of investigators to group allocation was not performed. Ophthalmopathy was separated from stable hyperthyroidism by a 13 V-J signature model, with around 90% sensitivity and 81% to 82% specificity obtained in cross-validation and 80%/75% obtained in testing. Blood samples also contained most of the expanded thyroid clonotypes (frequency above 0.001), which suggests that blood repertoires may reflect thyroid immune responses.

The TCR beta CDR3 regions were amplified from the RNA transcripts. A first-round RT-PCR of the TCR CDR3 used the HTBI primer set with the Qiagen OneStep RT-PCR kit. A second multiplex PCR round built the libraries, followed by size selection and purification. Libraries were sequenced paired-end with 100 bp reads on an Illumina HiSeq2000. The authors' pipeline ran thus. SOAPnuke was used to process the raw data, removing reads that contained adapters or uncalled bases, had a mean Phred below 15, or lacked an exact match to the constant primer or identifier. COPE v1.2.5 was used to merge high-quality paired reads, and clonotypes were defined as unique nucleotide sequences. MiTCR v1.1 was used to align the clonotypes against IMGT TRBV, TRBD and TRBJ reference segments. Analysis was restricted to V-J combinations with a frequency above 0.0001, which covered 99.2% of repertoires. A TCS score was defined as the ratio between F50 (clonal expansion) and ExV (chaos), using BLOSUM62-based TCRdist between CDR3 peptides within each V-J. Welch's t-statistics and random forest reduced roughly 540 V-J features to 13, which were used in a naive Bayes classifier (R e1071). TCRdb applied fastp at Q25 and MiXCR to the public reads, then kept only in-frame beta chains. Rows with one shared CDR3 protein collapse into an entry with the most common genes and DNA. The authors' filters were not applied to this entry. The sample table holds hundreds of thousands of distinct CDR3 sequences, of which more than 15% were seen once. The ten biggest clones cover just under 8% of the sample.

In the germline V gene, CDR1 corresponds to KGHSH and CDR2 to LQKENI. The CDR3 goes from the cysteine to the phenylalanine over 14 residues. CDR3 DNA only is kept here, 42 bases in frame from base 1. The V gene is TRBV18 and the J gene is TRBJ1-4, with the D gene too uncertain to name. Sequencing was performed on blood. This clonotype was sampled from a woman aged 18-29 years with Graves' hyperthyroidism. CDR3 region: CAGSPRGYDEKLFF. The base sequence is TGTGCCGGCTCACCGCGAGGGTATGACGAAAAACTGTTTTTT.